This T cell receptor (beta chain) was obtained from a study of blood T cell repertoires in COVID-19. Turning to the study itself: The United States, Italy and Spain supplied acute and convalescent COVID-19 samples.

Germline V gives CDR1 LNHDA, CDR2 SQIVND (reference sequence). This CDR3 spans 16 amino acids. With 8 bases clipped from V and 2 bases from J, the junction kept 15 bases outside the gene matches. Original processing methods: For nucleated cells, counts were estimated from reference gene primer amplification. The protocol was immunoSEQ multiplex PCR, while the TCRdb copy is restricted to in-frame clones and leaves out a portion. The V and J calls and clone size were taken over from that table, and D and trimming were inferred from the DNA. The sample consists of 380,000 or so clones, roughly nine tenths of them appearing once.

The specimen sequenced was peripheral blood. The chain combines TRBV19 with TRBJ2-7, with 7 positions matching TRBD1. This TCR derives from a man in his forties with acute or convalescent COVID-19. CDR3 region: CASGPLGTELPYEQYF. The CDR3 DNA is TGTGCCAGTGGACCTTTGGGGACAGAGCTTCCCTACGAGCAGTACTTC.